The T cell receptor beta chain under discussion was sequenced for a study of T cell repertoires in cytomegalovirus infection. Study-wide background: The study used recently identified HLA-C-restricted and well-studied HLA-B-restricted CMV epitopes.

This clonotype was seen a single time. Its antigen is unidentified. TCRdb independently ran MiXCR on the reads; one entry per CDR3 protein. Here the sample spans hundreds of thousands of distinct CDR3 sequences, 32% being singletons. Germline V gene sequence: CDR1 MNHEY, CDR2 SVGEGT. The V end was cut by 6 bases, the J end by 3 bases, with 22 bases between. CDR3 size: 17 residues. The specimen was cultured CD8+ T cells from PBMCs, collected from culture after CMV antigen stimulation. This receptor was taken from a human donor in good health (CMV status not recorded). Some clones in this sample may be carry-over from other donors' samples. The chain has TRBV6-2 or TRBV6-3 and TRBJ2-3; TRBD1 might be the D (6 bases). CDR3 in DNA: TGTGCCAGCAGCGACAAGGTTAGACAGGCACAAACAGATACGCAGTATTTT. Protein: CASSDKVRQAQTDTQYF.